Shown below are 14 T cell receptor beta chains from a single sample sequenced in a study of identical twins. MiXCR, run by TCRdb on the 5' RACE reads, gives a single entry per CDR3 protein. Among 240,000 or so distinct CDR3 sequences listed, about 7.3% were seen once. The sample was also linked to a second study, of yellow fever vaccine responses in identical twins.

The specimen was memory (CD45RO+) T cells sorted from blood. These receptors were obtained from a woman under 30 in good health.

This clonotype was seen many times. The CDR3 spells CASSENPGQGREQFF. Here the CDR3 DNA reads TGTGCCAGCAGCGAAAACCCGGGACAGGGCCGGGAGCAGTTCTTC. The chain carries TRBV9 and TRBJ2-1; 9 bases map to TRBD1. This CDR3 region has 15 residues. Germline trimming cut 3 bases from V and 10 bases from J; bases unmatched to any gene: 11. Germline lookup yields CDR1 SGDLS and CDR2 YYNGEE.

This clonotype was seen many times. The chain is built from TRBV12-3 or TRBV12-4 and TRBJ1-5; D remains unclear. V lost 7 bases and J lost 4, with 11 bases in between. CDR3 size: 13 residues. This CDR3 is CASNPGLNQPQHF. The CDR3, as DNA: TGTGCCAGCAACCCCGGCTTGAATCAGCCCCAGCATTTT.

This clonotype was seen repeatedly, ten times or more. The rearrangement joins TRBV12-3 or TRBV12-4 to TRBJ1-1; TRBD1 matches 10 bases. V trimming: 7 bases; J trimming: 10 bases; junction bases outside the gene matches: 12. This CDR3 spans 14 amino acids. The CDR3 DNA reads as TGTGCCAGCACTTCGACAGGGGGCTCAGGAGGAGCTTTCTTT. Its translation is CASTSTGGSGGAFF.

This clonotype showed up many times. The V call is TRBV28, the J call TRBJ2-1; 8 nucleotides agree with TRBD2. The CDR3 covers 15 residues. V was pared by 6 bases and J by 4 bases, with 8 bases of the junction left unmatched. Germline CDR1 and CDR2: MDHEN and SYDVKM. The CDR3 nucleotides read TGTGCCAGCAGCCGTACTAGCGGAAATTACAATGAGCAGTTCTTC. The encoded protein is CASSRTSGNYNEQFF.

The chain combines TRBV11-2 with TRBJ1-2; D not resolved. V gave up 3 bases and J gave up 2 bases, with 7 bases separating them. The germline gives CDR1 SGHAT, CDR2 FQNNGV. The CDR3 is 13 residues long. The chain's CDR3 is CASSFSENYGYTF. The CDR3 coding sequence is TGTGCCAGCAGCTTTTCCGAGAACTATGGCTACACCTTC.

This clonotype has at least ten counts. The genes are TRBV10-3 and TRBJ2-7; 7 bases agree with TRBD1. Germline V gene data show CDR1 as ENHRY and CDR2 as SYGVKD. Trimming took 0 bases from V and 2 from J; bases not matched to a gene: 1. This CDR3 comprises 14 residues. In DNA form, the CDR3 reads TGTGCCATCAGTGAGTCGACAGGGACCTACGAGCAGTACTTC. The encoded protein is CAISESTGTYEQYF.

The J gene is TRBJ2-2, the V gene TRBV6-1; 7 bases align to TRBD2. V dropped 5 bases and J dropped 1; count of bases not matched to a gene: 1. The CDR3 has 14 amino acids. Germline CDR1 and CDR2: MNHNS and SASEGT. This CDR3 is CASSPSGNTGELFF. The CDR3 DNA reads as TGTGCCAGCAGTCCTAGCGGGAACACCGGGGAGCTGTTTTTT.

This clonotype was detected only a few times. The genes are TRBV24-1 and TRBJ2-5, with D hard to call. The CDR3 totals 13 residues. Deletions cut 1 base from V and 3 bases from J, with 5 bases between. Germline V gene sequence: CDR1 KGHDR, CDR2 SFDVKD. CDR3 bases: TGTGCCACCAGTGATTTTGGAGAAGAGACCCAGTACTTC. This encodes CATSDFGEETQYF.

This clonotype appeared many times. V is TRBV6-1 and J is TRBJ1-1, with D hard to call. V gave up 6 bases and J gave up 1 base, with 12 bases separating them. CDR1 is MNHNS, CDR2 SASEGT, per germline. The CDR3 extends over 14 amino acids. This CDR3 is CASRRTQTNTEAFF. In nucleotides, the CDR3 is TGTGCCAGCAGGCGGACCCAAACGAACACTGAAGCTTTCTTT.

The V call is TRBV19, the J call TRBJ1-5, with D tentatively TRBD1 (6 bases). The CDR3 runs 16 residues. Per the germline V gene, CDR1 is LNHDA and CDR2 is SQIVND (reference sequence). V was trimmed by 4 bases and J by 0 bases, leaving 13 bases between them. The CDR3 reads CASSRYRDTSNQPQHF. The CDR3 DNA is TGTGCCAGTAGTAGATACCGGGACACTAGCAATCAGCCCCAGCATTTT. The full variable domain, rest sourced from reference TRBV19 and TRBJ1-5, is DGGITQSPKYLFRKEGQNVTLSCEQNLNHDAMYWYRQDPGQGLRLIYYSQIVNDFQKGDIAEGYSVSREKKESFPLTVTSAQKNPTAFYLCASSRYRDTSNQPQHFGDGTRLSIL.

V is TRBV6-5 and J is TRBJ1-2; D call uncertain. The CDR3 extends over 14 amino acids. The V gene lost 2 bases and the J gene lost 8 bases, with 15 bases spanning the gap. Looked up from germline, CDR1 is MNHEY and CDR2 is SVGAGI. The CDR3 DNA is TGTGCCAGCAGTTACGTCTTGGACCGAGCCGGCTACACCTTC. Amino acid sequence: CASSYVLDRAGYTF.

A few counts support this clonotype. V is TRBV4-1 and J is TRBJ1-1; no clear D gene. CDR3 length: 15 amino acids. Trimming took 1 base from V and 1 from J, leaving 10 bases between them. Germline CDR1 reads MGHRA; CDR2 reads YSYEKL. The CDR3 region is CASSQGRTGNTEAFF. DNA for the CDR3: TGCGCCAGCAGCCAAGGTCGGACGGGGAACACTGAAGCTTTCTTT.

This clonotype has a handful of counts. CDR3 nucleotides: TGTGCCAGCAGCTTAACGGCTAGCGGGAGAGGAAATACGCAGTATTTT. Translated: CASSLTASGRGNTQYF. The rearrangement links TRBV11-2 to TRBJ2-3, with 10 bases that match TRBD2. V shed 2 bases and J 7 bases; nucleotides not matched to a gene: 9. This CDR3 spans 16 amino acids. CDR1 is SGHAT, CDR2 FQNNGV, per germline.

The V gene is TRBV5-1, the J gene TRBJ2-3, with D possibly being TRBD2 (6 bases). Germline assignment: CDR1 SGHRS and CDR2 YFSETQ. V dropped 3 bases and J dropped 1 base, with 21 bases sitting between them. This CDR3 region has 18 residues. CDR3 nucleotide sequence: TGCGCCAGCAGCTCCCAGGGTTTTGGGGGGTGGGGCACAGATACGCAGTATTTT. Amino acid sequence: CASSSQGFGGWGTDTQYF.